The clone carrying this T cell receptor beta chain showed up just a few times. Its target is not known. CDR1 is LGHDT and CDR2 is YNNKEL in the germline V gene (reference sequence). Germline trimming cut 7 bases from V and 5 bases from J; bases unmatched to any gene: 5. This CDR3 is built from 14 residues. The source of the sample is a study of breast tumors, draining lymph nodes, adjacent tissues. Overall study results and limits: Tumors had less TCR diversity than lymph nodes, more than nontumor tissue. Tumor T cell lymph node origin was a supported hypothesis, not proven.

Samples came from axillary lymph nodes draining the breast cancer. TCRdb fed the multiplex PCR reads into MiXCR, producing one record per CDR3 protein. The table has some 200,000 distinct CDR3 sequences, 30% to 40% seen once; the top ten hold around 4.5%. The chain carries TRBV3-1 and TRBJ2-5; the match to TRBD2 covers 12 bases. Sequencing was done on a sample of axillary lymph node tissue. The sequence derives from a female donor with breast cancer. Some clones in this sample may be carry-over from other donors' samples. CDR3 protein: CASTLAGGPETQYF. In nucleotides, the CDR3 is TGTGCCAGCACTCTAGCGGGGGGGCCTGAGACCCAGTACTTC.